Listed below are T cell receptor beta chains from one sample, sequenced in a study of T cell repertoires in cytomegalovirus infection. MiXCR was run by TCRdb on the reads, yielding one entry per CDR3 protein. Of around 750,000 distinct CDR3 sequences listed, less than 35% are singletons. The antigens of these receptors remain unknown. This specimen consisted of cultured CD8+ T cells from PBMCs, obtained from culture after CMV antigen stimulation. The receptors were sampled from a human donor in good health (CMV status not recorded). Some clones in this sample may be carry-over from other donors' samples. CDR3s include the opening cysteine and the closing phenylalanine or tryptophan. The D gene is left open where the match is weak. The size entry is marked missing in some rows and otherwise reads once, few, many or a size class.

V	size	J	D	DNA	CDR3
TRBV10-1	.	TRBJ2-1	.	TGCGCCAGCAGTCCTTTCCGGGAGCCGGGCTACAATGAGCAGTTCTTC	CASSPFREPGYNEQFF
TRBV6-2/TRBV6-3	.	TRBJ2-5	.	TGTGCCAGCAGTTACTCCCAAGAGACCCAGTACTTC	CASSYSQETQYF
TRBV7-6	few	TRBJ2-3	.	TGTGCCAGCAGCCGAGGGTCCTTTACCACAGATACGCAGTATTTT	CASSRGSFTTDTQYF
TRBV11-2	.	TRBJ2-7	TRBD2	TGTGCCAGCCGCGGGACTAGCGGATTGGCCTACGAGCAGTACTTC	CASRGTSGLAYEQYF
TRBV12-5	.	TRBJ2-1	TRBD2	TGTGCTAGTGGTTTACTAGGACCAGCGGGGGGTAGCTCCTACAATGAGCAGTTCTTC	CASGLLGPAGGSSYNEQFF
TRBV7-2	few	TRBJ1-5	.	TGTGCCAGCAGCCTAGTTCGACAGGCCAATCAGCCCCAGCATTTT	CASSLVRQANQPQHF
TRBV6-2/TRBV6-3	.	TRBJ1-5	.	TGTGCCAGCAGTTACTCCCTAGGGACTCAGCCCCAGCATTTT	CASSYSLGTQPQHF
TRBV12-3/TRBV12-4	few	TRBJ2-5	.	TGTGCCAGCAGCGTACAGGGGAGGGAGACCCAGTACTTC	CASSVQGRETQYF
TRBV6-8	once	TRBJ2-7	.	TGTGCCAGCAGGCCGGGCAGGGCCCACGAGCAGTACTTC	CASRPGRAHEQYF
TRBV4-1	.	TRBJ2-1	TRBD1	TGTGCCAGCAGCCAATACCCGGGACAGGGGGGGGGCAATGAGCAGTTCTTC	CASSQYPGQGGGNEQFF
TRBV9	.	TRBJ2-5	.	TGTGCCAGCAGCGTAGATACCATACAAGAGACCCAGTACTTC	CASSVDTIQETQYF
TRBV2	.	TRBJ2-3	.	TGTGCCAGCAGTGAAACCACAGAAACAGATACGCAGTATTTT	CASSETTETDTQYF
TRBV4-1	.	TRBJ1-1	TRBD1	TGCGCCAGCAGCCAAGATAGGTTGGGGACAGGGGGATACACTGAAGCTTTCTTT	CASSQDRLGTGGYTEAFF
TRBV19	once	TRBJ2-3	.	TGTGCCAGTAGTATTTCTCTTTCCACAGATACGCAGTATTTT	CASSISLSTDTQYF
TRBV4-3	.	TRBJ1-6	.	TGCGCCAGCAGCCGAACGTATAATTCACCCCTCCACTTT	CASSRTYNSPLHF
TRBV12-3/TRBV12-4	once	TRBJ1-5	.	TGTACCAGCAGTTTATCAGGGGGCAATCAGCCCCAGCATTTT	CTSSLSGGNQPQHF
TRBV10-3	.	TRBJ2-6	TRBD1	TGTGCCATCAGGGATCGACAGGGGGATAAATCTGGGGCCAACGTCCTGACTTTC	CAIRDRQGDKSGANVLTF
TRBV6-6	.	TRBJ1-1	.	TGTGCCAGCAGCCAAGCAGGTTCAACAGGGCGGGACACTGAAGCTTTCTTT	CASSQAGSTGRDTEAFF
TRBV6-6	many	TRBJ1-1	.	TGTGCCAGCAGCCTAGGGGTTAGGAACACTGAAGCTTTCTTT	CASSLGVRNTEAFF
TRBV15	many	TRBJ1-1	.	TGTGCCACCAGCCCCCCTGTCGGGCAGGGAGGTCCTGAAGCTTTCTTT	CATSPPVGQGGPEAFF
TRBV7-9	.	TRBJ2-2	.	TGTGCCAGCAGCTTATATGGTTCCGGGGAGCTGTTTTTT	CASSLYGSGELFF
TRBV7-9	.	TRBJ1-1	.	TGTGCCAGCAGCCTCGGGATGGTTGAAGCTTTCTTT	CASSLGMVEAFF
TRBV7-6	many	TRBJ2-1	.	TGTGCCAGCAGCTTAGGAGGACTCAATGAGCAGTTCTTC	CASSLGGLNEQFF
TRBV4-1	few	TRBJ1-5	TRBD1	TGCGCCAGCAGCCAAGGTACAGGGGGCCATCAGCCCCAGCATTTT	CASSQGTGGHQPQHF
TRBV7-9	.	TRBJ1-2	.	TGTGCCAGCAGCTTAACTCCAGCCGAGGGTGGTGGCTACACCTTC	CASSLTPAEGGGYTF
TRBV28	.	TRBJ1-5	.	TGTGCCAGCAGTACCCCCGACGGGGCTCAGCCCCAGCATTTT	CASSTPDGAQPQHF
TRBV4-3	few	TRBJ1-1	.	TGCGCCAGCAGCCAAGTAGGAGGGGCTGAAGCTTTCTTT	CASSQVGGAEAFF